What follows are 9 T cell receptor beta chains derived from one specimen sequenced in a study of blood T cell repertoires in COVID-19 (dated by TCRdb to 2018 to 2020). The library was prepared using the immunoSEQ multiplex PCR assay. Sourced from immuneACCESS, this table was stored by TCRdb with only in-frame sequences that have V and J called. A share of the clones is absent; for the studies checked, an unresolved V gene accounts for under half, and the remainder has no known explanation. In all, the sample holds roughly 150,000 clones, and around 84% of those were seen once. The top ten clones comprise more than 5.5% of the sample. Sequencing was carried out using peripheral blood. The receptors here all came from a woman in her forties or fifties in a cohort sampled during active or convalescent COVID-19.

The chain employs TRBV19 and TRBJ1-4; 9 nucleotides align to TRBD1. The junction had 11 bases not matched to a gene; V was cut back by 4 bases and J by 8 bases. The CDR3 has 16 residues. Germline V CDR1 and CDR2: LNHDA, SQIVND (reference sequence). CDR3 loop: CASSTTPGQGGEKLFF. CDR3 in DNA: TGTGCCAGTAGTACCACCCCGGGACAGGGAGGCGAAAAACTGTTTTTT.

V usage is TRBV7-8 and J usage is TRBJ2-1; 9 positions match TRBD2. Trimming removed 1 base from V and 4 bases from J; junction bases left unmatched: 8. CDR3 length equals 17 residues. The germline V gene encodes CDR1 SGHVS and CDR2 FQNEAQ. CDR3: CASSLGSGGGEYNEQFF. In DNA form, the CDR3 reads TGTGCCAGCAGCTTAGGTTCAGGCGGGGGGGAATACAATGAGCAGTTCTTC.

This sequence joins TRBV10-3 and TRBJ1-1; D is undetermined. In germline, CDR1 is ENHRY, CDR2 SYGVKD. The CDR3 covers 14 residues. The ends were cut back, 2 bases at V and 3 bases at J, with 10 bases in the middle. CDR3 DNA sequence: TGTGCCATCAGTGAGAGGATTGAGGACACTGAAGCTTTCTTT. This sequence encodes CAISERIEDTEAFF.

The V gene is TRBV10-1, the J gene TRBJ2-7; D remains unclear. The CDR3 is 13 amino acids. Trimming removed 3 bases at V and 1 base at J, with 7 bases between. Germline lookup yields CDR1 WNHNN and CDR2 SYGVQD (reference sequence). CDR3 sequence (DNA): TGCGCCAGCAGTGACCCCGTATCCTACGAGCAGTACTTC. Translation gives CASSDPVSYEQYF.

The V call is TRBV5-4, the J call TRBJ1-2; D possibly corresponds to TRBD1 (6 bases). The CDR3 spans 13 residues. Between the trimmed V and J ends, which lost 9 bases and 4 bases, there was a span of 16 bases. Germline V gives CDR1 SGHNT, CDR2 YYREEE (reference sequence). The CDR3 DNA is TGTGCCAACACGACAGGCGCCGGCTATGGCTACACCTTC. It translates to CANTTGAGYGYTF.

The J gene is TRBJ1-5, the V gene TRBV3-1 (or the pseudogene TRBV3-2); 7 nucleotides align to TRBD1. This CDR3 is built from 14 residues. The V segment lost 4 bases and the J segment 3 bases; nucleotides outside the gene matches: 3. In germline, CDR1 is LGHDT, CDR2 YNNKEL (reference sequence). DNA for the CDR3: TGTGCCAGCAGCCGAGGACAGGACAATCAGCCCCAGCATTTT. This sequence encodes CASSRGQDNQPQHF.

The chain employs TRBV5-4 and TRBJ1-3; 7 nucleotides align to TRBD1. V was pared by 0 bases and J by 1 base, with 4 bases of the junction left unmatched. The CDR3 contains 16 residues. CDR1 and CDR2 from the germline V gene are SGHNT and YYREEE (reference sequence). The CDR3 DNA is TGTGCCAGCAGCTTGGGAGGCAGGGGGTCTGGAAACACCATATATTTT. It encodes CASSLGGRGSGNTIYF. The whole variable domain, remainder taken from reference TRBV5-4 and TRBJ1-3, is ETGVTQSPTHLIKTRGQQVTLRCSSQSGHNTVSWYQQALGQGPQFIFQYYREEENGRGNFPPRFSGLQFPNYSSELNVNALELDDSALYLCASSLGGRGSGNTIYFGEGSWLTVV.

In this sample, this clone turned up once. The chain uses TRBV19 and TRBJ2-2; D not resolved. Per the germline V gene, CDR1 is LNHDA and CDR2 is SQIVND (reference sequence). The CDR3 loop spans 13 amino acids. V was trimmed by 10 bases and J by 7 bases, leaving 16 bases between them. The CDR3 loop reads CATSAAFGGELFF. The CDR3 DNA reads as TGTGCCACCTCGGCGGCGTTTGGCGGGGAGCTGTTTTTT.

The chain links TRBV2 to TRBJ2-1, with D maybe TRBD1 (5 bases). This CDR3 is built from 15 residues. The germline CDR1 and CDR2 sequences are SNHLY and FYNNEI. Between the trimmed V and J ends, which lost 7 bases and 0 bases, there was a span of 13 bases. The CDR3 loop is CASILTVLSYNEQFF. The CDR3 DNA sequence: TGTGCCAGCATCCTGACAGTCCTCTCCTACAATGAGCAGTTCTTC.